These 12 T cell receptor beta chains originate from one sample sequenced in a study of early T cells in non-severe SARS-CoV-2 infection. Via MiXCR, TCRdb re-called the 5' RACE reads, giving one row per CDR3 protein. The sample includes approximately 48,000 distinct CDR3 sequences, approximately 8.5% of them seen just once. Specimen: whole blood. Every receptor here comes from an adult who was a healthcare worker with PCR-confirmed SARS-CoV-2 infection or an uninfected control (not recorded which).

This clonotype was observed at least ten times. DNA for the CDR3: TGTGCCAGCAGCTGGGGAACATCTAATGAAAAACTGTTTTTT. Encoded protein: CASSWGTSNEKLFF. The V call is TRBV7-9, the J call TRBJ1-4; D uncertain. The V and J ends lost 4 bases and 3 bases respectively, with 9 bases between them. Germline CDR1 and CDR2: SEHNR and FQNEAQ (reference sequence). There are 14 residues in the CDR3. The whole variable domain, remainder taken from reference TRBV7-9 and TRBJ1-4, is DTGVSQNPRHKITKRGQNVTFRCDPISEHNRLYWYRQTLGQGPEFLTYFQNEAQLEKSRLLSDRFSAERPKGSFSTLEIQRTEQGDSAMYLCASSWGTSNEKLFFGSGTQLSVL.

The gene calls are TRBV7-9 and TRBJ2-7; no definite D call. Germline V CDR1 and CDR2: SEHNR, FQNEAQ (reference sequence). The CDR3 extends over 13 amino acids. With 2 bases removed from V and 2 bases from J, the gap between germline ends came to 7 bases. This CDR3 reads CASSLQTTYEQYF. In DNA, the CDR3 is TGTGCCAGCAGCTTACAGACGACCTACGAGCAGTACTTC.

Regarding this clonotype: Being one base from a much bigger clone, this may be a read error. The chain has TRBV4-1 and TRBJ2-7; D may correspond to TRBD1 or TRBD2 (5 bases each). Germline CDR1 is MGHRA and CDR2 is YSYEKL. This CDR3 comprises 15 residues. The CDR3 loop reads CAGSPWGRDSYEQYF. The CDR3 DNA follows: TGCGCCGGCAGCCCCTGGGGACGAGACTCCTACGAGCAGTACTTC.

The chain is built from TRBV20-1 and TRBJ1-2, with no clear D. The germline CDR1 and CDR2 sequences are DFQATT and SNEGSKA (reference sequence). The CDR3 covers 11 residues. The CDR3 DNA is TGCACTGTTAACCACGGCTATGGCTACACCTTC. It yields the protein CTVNHGYGYTF.

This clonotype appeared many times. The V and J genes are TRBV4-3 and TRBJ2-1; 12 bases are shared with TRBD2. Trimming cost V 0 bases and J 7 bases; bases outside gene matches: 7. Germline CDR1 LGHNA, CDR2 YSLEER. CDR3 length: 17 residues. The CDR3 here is CASSQDEASGRGNEQFF. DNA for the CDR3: TGCGCCAGCAGCCAAGATGAGGCTAGCGGGAGGGGTAATGAGCAGTTCTTC.

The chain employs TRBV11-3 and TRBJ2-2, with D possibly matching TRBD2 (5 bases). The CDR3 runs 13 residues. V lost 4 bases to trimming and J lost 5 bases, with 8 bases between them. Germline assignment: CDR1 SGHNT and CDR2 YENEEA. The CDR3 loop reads CASSSRGTGELFF. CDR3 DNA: TGTGCCAGCAGCTCCCGGGGTACCGGGGAGCTGTTTTTT.

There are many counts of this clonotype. Here the CDR3 reads CASRGPFSYNEQFF. The DNA for the CDR3 is TGTGCCAGCAGGGGTCCATTCTCCTACAATGAGCAGTTCTTC. The chain uses TRBV28 and TRBJ2-1; D is uncertain. Germline V gene lookup returns CDR1 MDHEN and CDR2 SYDVKM. Trimming took off 6 bases at V and 0 bases at J, with 9 bases between the two ends. The CDR3 is made up of 14 amino acids.

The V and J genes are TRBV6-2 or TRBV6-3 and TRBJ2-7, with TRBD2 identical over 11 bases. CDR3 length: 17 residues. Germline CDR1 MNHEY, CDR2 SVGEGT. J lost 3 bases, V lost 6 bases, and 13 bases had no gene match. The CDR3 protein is CASSDLAGGYPDYEQYF. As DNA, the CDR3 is TGTGCCAGCAGCGATCTAGCGGGAGGTTATCCGGACTACGAGCAGTACTTC.

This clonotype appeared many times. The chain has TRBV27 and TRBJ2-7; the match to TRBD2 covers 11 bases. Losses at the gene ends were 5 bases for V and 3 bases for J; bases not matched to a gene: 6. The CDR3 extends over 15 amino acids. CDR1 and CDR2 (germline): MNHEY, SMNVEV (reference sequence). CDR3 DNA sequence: TGTGCCAGCAGTACCCCTAGCGGGAGGAGCTACGAGCAGTACTTC. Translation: CASSTPSGRSYEQYF.

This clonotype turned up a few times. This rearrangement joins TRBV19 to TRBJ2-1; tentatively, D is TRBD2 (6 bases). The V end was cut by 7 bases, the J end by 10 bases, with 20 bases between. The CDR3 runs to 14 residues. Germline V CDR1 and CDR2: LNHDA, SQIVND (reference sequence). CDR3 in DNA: TGTGCCAGTACTCTGGGGACTCCGGATCGGGAGCAGTTCTTC. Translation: CASTLGTPDREQFF.

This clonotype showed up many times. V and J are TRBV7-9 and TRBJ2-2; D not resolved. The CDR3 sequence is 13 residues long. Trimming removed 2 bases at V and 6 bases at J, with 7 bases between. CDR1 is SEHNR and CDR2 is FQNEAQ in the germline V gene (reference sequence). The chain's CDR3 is CASSLIGAGELFF. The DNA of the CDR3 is TGTGCCAGCAGCTTAATTGGGGCCGGGGAGCTGTTTTTT.

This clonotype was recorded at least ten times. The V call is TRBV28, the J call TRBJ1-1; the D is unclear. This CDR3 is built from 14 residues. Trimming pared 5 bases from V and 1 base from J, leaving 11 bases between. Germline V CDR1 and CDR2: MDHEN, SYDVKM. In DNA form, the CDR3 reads TGTGCCAGCAGTCCACCTCAAGAGAACACTGAAGCTTTCTTT. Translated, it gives CASSPPQENTEAFF. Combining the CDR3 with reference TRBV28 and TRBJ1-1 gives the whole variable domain DVKVTQSSRYLVKRTGEKVFLECVQDMDHENMFWYRQDPGLGLRLIYFSYDVKMKEKGDIPEGYSVSREKKERFSLILESASTNQTSMYLCASSPPQENTEAFFGQGTRLTVV.